This paragraph covers one T cell receptor beta chain sequence. This entry comes from a study of blood T cell repertoires in COVID-19. Study background: The United States, Italy and Spain were the sources of the acute and convalescent COVID-19 samples. The analysed material was cDNA or gDNA that came from T cells, B-cell-depleted T cells, or PBMCs.

In the authors' methods: Reference gene primers were amplified, and this amplification served to estimate nucleated cell counts. The data were produced by immunoSEQ multiplex PCR, yet TCRdb's version contains in-frame clones alone and is incomplete. The V and J calls and the clone size are those of that table, but D and trimming were determined from the DNA. Altogether about 300,000 clones are present, approximately 88% being singletons, with the ten largest covering approximately 7.2%. Sequences were obtained from peripheral blood. The sequence came from a woman in her twenties or thirties who had recovered from COVID-19.

In nucleotides, the CDR3 is TGTGCCAGCAGCTTAGTCGCGACACCCTACGAGCAGTACTTC. Translation gives CASSLVATPYEQYF. The chain joins TRBV7-8 to TRBJ2-7, with no clear D. Germline V gives CDR1 SGHVS, CDR2 FQNEAQ. Trimming left V 1 base short and J 2 bases short, with 9 bases between. The CDR3 spans 14 residues.